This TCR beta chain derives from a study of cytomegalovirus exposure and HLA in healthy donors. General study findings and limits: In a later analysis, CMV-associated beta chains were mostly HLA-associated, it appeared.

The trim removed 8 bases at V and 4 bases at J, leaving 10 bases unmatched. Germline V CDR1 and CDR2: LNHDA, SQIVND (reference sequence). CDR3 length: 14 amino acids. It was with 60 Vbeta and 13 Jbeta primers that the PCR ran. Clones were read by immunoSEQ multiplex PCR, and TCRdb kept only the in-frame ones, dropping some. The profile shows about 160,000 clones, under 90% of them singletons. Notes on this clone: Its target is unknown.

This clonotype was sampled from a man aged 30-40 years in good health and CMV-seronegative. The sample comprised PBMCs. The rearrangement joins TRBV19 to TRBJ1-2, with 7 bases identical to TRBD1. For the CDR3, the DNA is TGTGCCAGTTCTAGGATCCAGGGGGGCTATGGCTACACCTTC. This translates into CASSRIQGGYGYTF.